This T cell receptor (beta chain) was captured by sequencing in a study of human T cells and chemical hapten exposure. This clonotype has at least ten counts. Unfractionated whole blood served as the source for total RNA extraction. The V gene's germline CDR1 is SGHTA and CDR2 FQGNSA. The ends were cut back, 1 base at V and 4 bases at J, with 9 bases in the middle. This CDR3 spans 14 amino acids. TCRdb analysed the 5' RACE reads with MiXCR anew, one entry per CDR3 protein. The sample consists of some 78,000 distinct CDR3 sequences, more than 7.5% of them appearing once. The receptor was derived from a male donor in good health. V usage is TRBV7-2 and J usage is TRBJ2-3, with D uncertain. The CDR3 spells CASSLVGSADTQYF. In DNA form, the CDR3 reads TGTGCCAGCAGCTTAGTGGGATCTGCAGATACGCAGTATTTT.